In its sample, the clone carrying this T cell receptor beta chain was seen a few times. These data belong to a study of brain T cells in children with intractable seizures. Sequencing was limited to surgery cases with top T cell transcript signatures in brain tissue. At least one anti-epileptic drug was given before surgery. Libraries were prepared by immunoSEQ multiplex PCR; TCRdb keeps only in-frame clonotypes and omits some of them. The repertoire holds approximately 110,000 clones, with approximately 94% as singletons. The material sequenced was peripheral blood, taken at surgery. The clonotype was recovered from a boy less than two years old with hemimegalencephaly and intractable seizures.

The CDR3 DNA is TGCGCCACCCCCCCCGGGACTAGCTCCTACAATGAGCAGTTCTTC. It encodes CATPPGTSSYNEQFF. The chain is built from TRBV10-2 and TRBJ2-1; TRBD2 aligns across 8 bases. Germline assignment: CDR1 WSHSY and CDR2 SAAADI. This CDR3 has 15 amino acids. V shed 10 bases, J shed 0 bases, and the junction held 8 bases outside the gene matches.